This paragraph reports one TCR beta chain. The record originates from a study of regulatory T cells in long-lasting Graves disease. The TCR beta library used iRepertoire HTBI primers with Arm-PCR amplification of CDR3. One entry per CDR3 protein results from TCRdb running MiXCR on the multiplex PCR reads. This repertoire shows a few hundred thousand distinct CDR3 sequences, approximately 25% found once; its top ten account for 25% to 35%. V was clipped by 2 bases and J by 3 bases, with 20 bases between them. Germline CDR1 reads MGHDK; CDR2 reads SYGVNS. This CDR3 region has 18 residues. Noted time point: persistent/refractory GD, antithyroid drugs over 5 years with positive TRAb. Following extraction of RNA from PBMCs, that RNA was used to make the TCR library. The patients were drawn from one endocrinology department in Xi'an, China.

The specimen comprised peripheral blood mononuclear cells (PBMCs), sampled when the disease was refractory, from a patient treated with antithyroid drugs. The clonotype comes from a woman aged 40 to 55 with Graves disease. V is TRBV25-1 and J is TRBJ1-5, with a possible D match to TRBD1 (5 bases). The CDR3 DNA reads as TGTGCCAGCAGTGAAACAAGGGGCGCGAGTTTAATCAATCAGCCCCAGCATTTT. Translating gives CASSETRGASLINQPQHF. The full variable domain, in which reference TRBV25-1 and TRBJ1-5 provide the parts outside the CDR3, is EADIYQTPRYLVIGTGKKITLECSQTMGHDKMYWYQQDPGMELHLIHYSYGVNSTEKGDLSSESTVSRIRTEHFPLTLESARPSHTSQYLCASSETRGASLINQPQHFGDGTRLSIL.